Reported below is one TCR beta chain. The data belong to a study of T cell changes during pregnancy in multiple sclerosis. Produced via immunoSEQ multiplex PCR; TCRdb's table is partial and in-frame only. Of 85,000 to 120,000 clones in the sample, roughly nine tenths are singletons; the top ten hold 1.5% to 2%. CDR3 length equals 16 residues. V was pared by 4 bases and J by 3 bases, with 9 bases of the junction left unmatched. Germline-derived CDR1 and CDR2 are SGHTA and FQGTGA. The chain combines TRBV7-3 with TRBJ2-3; 8 bases are a match to TRBD2. The TCR sequence derives from a female donor with multiple sclerosis, enrolled in a pregnancy study. The sequencing here drew on peripheral blood, taken before pregnancy. The CDR3 sequence is CASSSQSGRKTDTQYF. In DNA form, the CDR3 reads TGTGCCAGCAGCTCCCAGAGCGGGAGAAAGACAGATACGCAGTATTTT. The whole variable domain, remainder taken from reference TRBV7-3 and TRBJ2-3, is GAGVSQTPSNKVTEKGKYVELRCDPISGHTALYWYRQSLGQGPEFLIYFQGTGAADDSGLPNDRFFAVRPEGSVSTLKIQRTERGDSAVYLCASSSQSGRKTDTQYFGPGTRLTVL.